The T cell receptor beta chain described here comes from a study of blood T cell repertoires in COVID-19. Authors' data handling: Reference gene primer amplification in the assay estimated nucleated cell counts. The repertoire was sequenced with immunoSEQ multiplex PCR; TCRdb's copy has only in-frame clones and lacks some. V and J calls and clone size are those listed in that table; D and trimming were worked out from the DNA. The table lists 250,000 to 400,000 clones, around 87% of them singletons. The study drew participants aged about 18 to 90 years from roughly 25 US areas. Cohorts were based on clinical histories the participants reported. The study counted Cohort 3 donors as recovered given two negative PCRs, clearance, or symptom resolution. V lost 1 base and J 4 bases, leaving 7 bases between the germline ends. Germline CDR1 and CDR2: SGHDN and FVKESK. CDR3 length equals 13 residues.

The clonotype was recovered from a woman aged 25 to 39 who had recovered from COVID-19. Sequencing was carried out using PBMCs or T cells enriched from blood (not recorded which). The chain joins TRBV14 to TRBJ1-2; possibly TRBD1 for D (5 bases). CDR3 amino acids: CASSQGGAYGYTF. As DNA, the CDR3 is TGTGCCAGCAGCCAAGGCGGGGCCTATGGCTACACCTTC.